One sample yielded the 20 T cell receptor beta chains listed below, sequenced in a study of blood T cell repertoires in COVID-19. Profiling relied on immunoSEQ multiplex PCR, and the TCRdb table lists in-frame clones only, not all of them. This sample has 50,000 or so clones, with approximately 88% found just once. Sequencing was carried out using peripheral blood. The receptors were sampled from a man aged 65 to 85 with acute or convalescent COVID-19.

This clone was seen just once. The chain carries TRBV27 and TRBJ2-2; 9 bases are shared with TRBD2. Germline lookup yields CDR1 MNHEY and CDR2 SMNVEV (reference sequence). The CDR3 contains 16 residues. Unmatched junction bases numbered 5, after V lost 2 bases and J lost 4 bases. As DNA, the CDR3 is TGTGCCAGCAGTTTAGCGGGGGGGCCGGGCACCGGGGAGCTGTTTTTT. It translates to CASSLAGGPGTGELFF.

The gene calls are TRBV30 and TRBJ1-1; D remains unclear. Germline values: CDR1 GTSNPN, CDR2 SVGIG (reference sequence). The CDR3 is 13 amino acids. V lost 0 bases to trimming and J lost 6 bases, with 11 bases between them. The chain's CDR3 is CAWSVNLAPEAFF. The CDR3 nucleotides read TGTGCCTGGAGTGTGAATCTGGCCCCTGAAGCTTTCTTT.

V gene TRBV10-3 combines with J gene TRBJ2-1; TRBD2 aligns across 14 bases. The germline CDR1 and CDR2 sequences are ENHRY and SYGVKD. Losses at the gene ends were 4 bases for V and 8 bases for J; bases not matched to a gene: 7. The CDR3 has 16 residues. The CDR3 coding sequence is TGTGCCATCAGTGTAGGACTAGCGGGGGGTCGGGATGAGCAGTTCTTC. It codes for CAISVGLAGGRDEQFF.

The J gene is TRBJ1-2, the V gene TRBV30; tentative D call: TRBD1 (6 bases). The CDR3 spans 15 residues. The germline gives CDR1 GTSNPN, CDR2 SVGIG (reference sequence). The V gene lost 2 bases and the J gene lost 2 bases, with 15 bases spanning the gap. The CDR3 region has the DNA TGTGCCTGGAGTTACAGGGCCCTTGGGAACTATGGCTACACCTTC. Translation gives CAWSYRALGNYGYTF. Combining the CDR3 with reference TRBV30 and TRBJ1-2 gives the whole variable domain SQTIHQWPATLVQPVGSPLSLECTVEGTSNPNLYWYRQAAGRGLQLLFYSVGIGQISSEVPQNLSASRPQDRQFILSSKKLLLSDSGFYLCAWSYRALGNYGYTFGSGTRLTVV.

The rearrangement links TRBV30 to TRBJ1-3; D is perhaps TRBD1 (5 bases). The ends were cut back, 4 bases at V and 2 bases at J, with 12 bases in the middle. Germline V gene lookup returns CDR1 GTSNPN and CDR2 SVGIG (reference sequence). This CDR3 is 14 amino acids long. The CDR3 bases are TGTGCCTGGAATCAGGGAATTGCTGGAAACACCATATATTTT. This translates into CAWNQGIAGNTIYF. Filled out from reference TRBV30 and TRBJ1-3, the complete variable domain reads SQTIHQWPATLVQPVGSPLSLECTVEGTSNPNLYWYRQAAGRGLQLLFYSVGIGQISSEVPQNLSASRPQDRQFILSSKKLLLSDSGFYLCAWNQGIAGNTIYFGEGSWLTVV.

The rearrangement uses TRBV2 and TRBJ1-2; 11 bases align to TRBD1. J gave up 7 bases and V 5 bases, and 12 bases lay outside the gene matches. The germline CDR1 and CDR2 sequences are SNHLY and FYNNEI. The CDR3 totals 16 residues. CDR3 coding DNA: TGTGCCAGCAGTCTCGGGTGGGACAGGGGGTCGTCTGGCTACACCTTC. This sequence encodes CASSLGWDRGSSGYTF.

The genes are TRBV28 and TRBJ1-5; weak D call: TRBD1 (6 bases). The CDR3 consists of 15 residues. V lost 5 bases, J lost 7 bases, and 18 bases lay in between. Per the germline V gene, CDR1 is MDHEN and CDR2 is SYDVKM. This CDR3 is CASSPSATGGQPQHF. In DNA form, the CDR3 reads TGTGCCAGCAGTCCTTCCGCGACAGGAGGCCAGCCCCAGCATTTT.

This clone was detected only once. The chain employs TRBV11-2 and TRBJ2-3; no definite D call. V lost 5 bases, J lost 7 bases, and 31 bases lay in between. This CDR3 region has 19 residues. Germline assignment: CDR1 SGHAT and CDR2 FQNNGV. The CDR3 nucleotides read TGTGCCAGCAGCACGACGCGCTGGGTCAACCCGCGGCTTACTTATACGCAGTATTTT. This gives the protein CASSTTRWVNPRLTYTQYF.

CDR3 amino acids: CASSQGEGLAGVKNTGELFF. CDR3 DNA: TGCGCCAGCAGCCAAGGTGAGGGACTAGCGGGAGTTAAGAACACCGGGGAGCTGTTTTTT. V is TRBV4-1 and J is TRBJ2-2; 14 nucleotides agree with TRBD2. With 1 base clipped from V and 1 base from J, the junction kept 8 bases outside the gene matches. CDR3 length equals 20 residues. Germline V CDR1 and CDR2: MGHRA, YSYEKL.

This clone was seen a single time. The chain joins TRBV30 to TRBJ2-7; 14 nucleotides agree with TRBD2. Trimming at V came to 0 bases and at J to 6 bases, leaving 1 base not matched to a gene. The CDR3 totals 14 residues. CDR1 is GTSNPN and CDR2 is SVGIG in the germline V gene (reference sequence). CDR3 nucleotide sequence: TGTGCCTGGAGTGTGGGACTAGCGGGAGTCGAGCAGTACTTC. Translated: CAWSVGLAGVEQYF.

This clone was seen once. The CDR3 loop reads CASSSPQARDTQYF. The DNA for the CDR3 is TGTGCCAGCAGTAGTCCGCAGGCTCGCGATACGCAGTATTTT. The rearrangement joins TRBV6-2 or TRBV6-3 to TRBJ2-3; unclear D gene. The germline V and J ends were trimmed by 5 bases and 6 bases, with 15 bases remaining between them. CDR1 and CDR2 (germline): MNHEY, SVGEGT. The CDR3 runs 14 residues.

The table lists this clone with a few counts. This chain links TRBV19 with TRBJ2-1; weak D call: TRBD2 (7 bases). Germline V gene data show CDR1 as LNHDA and CDR2 as SQIVND (reference sequence). The V end lost 2 bases, the J end lost 6 bases, and 14 bases lay between the germline ends. This CDR3 has 15 amino acids. CDR3 sequence reads: CASSIREGGINEQFF. CDR3 sequence (DNA): TGTGCCAGTAGTATAAGAGAGGGGGGGATCAATGAGCAGTTCTTC.

The rearrangement uses TRBV30 and TRBJ1-5; D is possibly TRBD1 (5 bases). V lost 0 bases and J 5 bases, leaving 8 bases between the germline ends. In germline, CDR1 is GTSNPN, CDR2 SVGIG (reference sequence). The CDR3 is made up of 13 amino acids. The DNA of the CDR3 is TGTGCCTGGAGTGTGGACACCGATCAGCCCCAGCATTTT. This gives the protein CAWSVDTDQPQHF.

J is TRBJ2-2 and V is TRBV27; possible D gene TRBD2, 6 bases. This CDR3 comprises 15 residues. Deletions cut 3 bases from V and 7 bases from J, with 15 bases between. Germline V gives CDR1 MNHEY, CDR2 SMNVEV (reference sequence). The CDR3 DNA reads as TGTGCCAGCAGTTTGTGGGGGGAAAGGCACGGGGAGCTGTTTTTT. It is translated as CASSLWGERHGELFF.

The chain employs TRBV10-3 and TRBJ1-6; 7 bases agree with TRBD1. This CDR3 spans 17 amino acids. V shed 11 bases and J 5 bases; nucleotides not matched to a gene: 18. The germline CDR1 and CDR2 sequences are ENHRY and SYGVKD. The CDR3 spells CASSRDLTGTDNSPLHF. CDR3 sequence (DNA): TGTGCCTCTTCCCGAGACCTGACCGGGACAGATAATTCACCCCTCCACTTT.

This clone was counted once. The CDR3 loop reads CASSVSGDVGVPNEKLFF. The CDR3 region has the DNA TGTGCCAGCAGCGTATCGGGGGATGTGGGGGTGCCTAATGAAAAACTGTTTTTT. The J gene is TRBJ1-4, the V gene TRBV9; TRBD1 is a possible D gene (5 bases). The length of the CDR3 is 18 residues. Germline CDR1 SGDLS, CDR2 YYNGEE. Trimming cost V 1 base and J 3 bases, with 19 bases left between them.

V and J are TRBV11-3 and TRBJ2-1; TRBD2 aligns across 8 bases. Germline CDR1 and CDR2: SGHNT and YENEEA. CDR3 length: 14 residues. V lost 5 bases and J lost 5; bases outside the gene matches: 5. CDR3 sequence (DNA): TGTGCCAGCAGCCGCGGGGGGTTCGACAATGAGCAGTTCTTC. Residues: CASSRGGFDNEQFF.

This clone was recorded only once. The chain couples TRBV18 to TRBJ1-4, with D perhaps matching TRBD1 (5 bases). V was clipped by 3 bases and J by 8 bases, with 16 bases between them. Per the germline V gene, CDR1 is KGHSH and CDR2 is LQKENI. The CDR3 is made up of 15 amino acids. The CDR3 DNA is TGTGCCAGCTCACCGGTGGTGGGGGGAGGCGAAAAACTGTTTTTT. It codes for CASSPVVGGGEKLFF.

V is TRBV15 and J is TRBJ1-2, with 10 positions matching TRBD1. The J segment lost 7 bases and the V segment lost 5 bases, leaving 7 bases of the junction unmatched. This CDR3 has 14 residues. Germline V gene lookup returns CDR1 LNHNV and CDR2 YYDKDF (reference sequence). This CDR3 is CATSVDRGLFGYTF. In DNA form, the CDR3 reads TGTGCCACCAGCGTTGACAGGGGGCTATTTGGCTACACCTTC.

The chain combines TRBV5-4 with TRBJ1-2; D is ambiguous. There are 12 residues in the CDR3. Trimming took 3 bases from V and 4 from J, leaving 7 bases between them. Germline V gene data show CDR1 as SGHNT and CDR2 as YYREEE (reference sequence). The CDR3 DNA reads as TGTGCCAGCAGCTCTGGCCTCTATGGCTACACCTTC. Translating gives CASSSGLYGYTF.